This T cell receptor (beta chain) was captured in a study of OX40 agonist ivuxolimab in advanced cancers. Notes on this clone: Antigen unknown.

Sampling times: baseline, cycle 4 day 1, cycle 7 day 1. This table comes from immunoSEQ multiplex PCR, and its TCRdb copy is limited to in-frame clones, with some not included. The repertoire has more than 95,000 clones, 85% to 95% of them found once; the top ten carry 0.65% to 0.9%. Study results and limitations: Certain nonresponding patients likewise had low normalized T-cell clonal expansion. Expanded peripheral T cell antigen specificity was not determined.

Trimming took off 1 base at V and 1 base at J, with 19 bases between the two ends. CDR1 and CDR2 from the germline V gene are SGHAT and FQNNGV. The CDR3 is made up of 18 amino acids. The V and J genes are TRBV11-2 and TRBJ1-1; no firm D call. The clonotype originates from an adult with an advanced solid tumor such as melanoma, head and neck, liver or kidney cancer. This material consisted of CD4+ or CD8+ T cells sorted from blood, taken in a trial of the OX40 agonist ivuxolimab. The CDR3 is CASSLVLKTRLTNTEAFF. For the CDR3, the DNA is TGTGCCAGCAGCTTAGTTTTAAAGACTCGACTGACGAACACTGAAGCTTTCTTT.